These 17 T cell receptor beta chains originate from one sample sequenced in a study of radiation and T cells in renal cell carcinoma. Some clones are missing from TCRdb's copy, which holds only in-frame ones; the method was immunoSEQ multiplex PCR. The sample has roughly 120,000 clones; roughly four fifths are singletons. Time point: blood 2 weeks post-SBRT. Documented treatment: 15 Gy SBRT to primary tumor, nephrectomy 4 weeks later. The specimen was blood, collected from a patient whose treatment included radiotherapy and nephrectomy. Every receptor here comes from a woman aged 55-75 years with renal cell carcinoma.

This chain uses TRBV28 with TRBJ1-2; a possible D gene is TRBD1 (6 bases). V dropped 3 bases and J dropped 6 bases, with 14 bases sitting between them. Germline values: CDR1 MDHEN, CDR2 SYDVKM. The CDR3 extends over 14 amino acids. DNA of the CDR3: TGTGCCAGCAGTTTGGGGGCCTGGGTCCATGGCTACACCTTC. Translated: CASSLGAWVHGYTF.

This chain connects TRBV6-1 to TRBJ2-3, with no clear D. The germline CDR1 and CDR2 sequences are MNHNS and SASEGT. The CDR3 is 14 amino acids. V dropped 7 bases and J dropped 0 bases, with 11 bases sitting between them. The CDR3 is CASTPVFSTDTQYF. Here the CDR3 DNA reads TGTGCCAGCACCCCCGTATTTAGCACAGATACGCAGTATTTT.

The chain recombines TRBV5-1 with TRBJ2-2, with D perhaps matching TRBD1 or TRBD2 (5 bases each). Trimming cost V 4 bases and J 1 base, with 14 bases left between them. CDR1 and CDR2 from the germline V gene are SGHRS and YFSETQ. The CDR3 covers 16 residues. The CDR3 bases are TGCGCCAGCAGCCACTCCGGGACCGTGAACACCGGGGAGCTGTTTTTT. This codes for CASSHSGTVNTGELFF.

V and J are TRBV28 and TRBJ1-1; D uncertain. This CDR3 region has 15 residues. The V end lost 4 bases, the J end lost 1 base, and 13 bases lay between the germline ends. CDR1 MDHEN and CDR2 SYDVKM come from the germline V gene. DNA of the CDR3: TGTGCCAGCAGTTCTCCCATGAAGCGGAACACTGAAGCTTTCTTT. As protein: CASSSPMKRNTEAFF.

The CDR3 sequence: CASSIKGISSYEQYF. DNA of the CDR3: TGTGCCAGTAGTATAAAGGGGATTTCCTCCTACGAGCAGTACTTC. The rearrangement joins TRBV19 to TRBJ2-7, with D possibly TRBD1 on 5 matching bases. In germline, CDR1 is LNHDA, CDR2 SQIVND (reference sequence). There are 15 residues in the CDR3. Trimming shortened V by 2 bases and J by 0 bases, and 11 bases separated the two germline ends.

The chain couples TRBV11-2 to TRBJ1-1; D perhaps matches TRBD1 (6 bases). The V end lost 0 bases, the J end lost 3 bases, and 14 bases lay between the germline ends. The CDR3 contains 16 residues. In germline, CDR1 is SGHAT, CDR2 FQNNGV. CDR3 DNA sequence: TGTGCCAGCAGCTTAGATAGGGGGGTTTCGGACACTGAAGCTTTCTTT. It yields the protein CASSLDRGVSDTEAFF.

The J gene is TRBJ1-2, the V gene TRBV15, with 7 bases lining up with TRBD1. V trimming: 1 base; J trimming: 7 bases; junction bases outside the gene matches: 12. In germline, CDR1 is LNHNV, CDR2 YYDKDF (reference sequence). This CDR3 region has 16 residues. CDR3 nucleotides: TGTGCCACCAGCAGAGTTAGACAGGGCTCGTCTCTTGGCTACACCTTC. It codes for CATSRVRQGSSLGYTF.

This chain connects TRBV19 to TRBJ1-1, with D unresolved. Germline V lookup: CDR1 LNHDA, CDR2 SQIVND (reference sequence). Trimming removed 5 bases from V and 7 bases from J, with 17 bases in between. This CDR3 spans 14 amino acids. For the CDR3, the DNA is TGTGCCAGTAGTCCTATAGGACCGTTCCTTGAAGCTTTCTTT. It translates to CASSPIGPFLEAFF.

The genes are TRBV6-1 and TRBJ2-1; D not certain. The CDR3 length is 14 residues. V was trimmed by 6 bases and J by 7 bases, leaving 16 bases between them. Per the germline V gene, CDR1 is MNHNS and CDR2 is SASEGT. The DNA of the CDR3 is TGTGCCAGCAGGAAGACCCACGTCCGGAATGAGCAGTTCTTC. It yields the protein CASRKTHVRNEQFF.

This clone has just a few counts. This chain joins TRBV27 and TRBJ1-6; 7 bases align to TRBD1. V lost 5 bases, J lost 8 bases, and 12 bases stayed unmatched. The germline gives CDR1 MNHEY, CDR2 SMNVEV (reference sequence). The CDR3 spans 16 residues. The CDR3 DNA sequence: TGTGCCAGCAGTACCCGGACAGGATTGCGAGATTCACCCCTCCACTTT. Translated: CASSTRTGLRDSPLHF.

This clone was detected once. The chain is built from TRBV28 and TRBJ2-1; D is perhaps TRBD2 (6 bases). Germline CDR1 MDHEN, CDR2 SYDVKM. Deletions cut 8 bases from V and 4 bases from J, with 12 bases between. The CDR3 is 13 amino acids. The CDR3 protein is CASSVGGYNEQFF. The DNA of the CDR3 is TGTGCCAGCTCTGTTGGAGGGTACAATGAGCAGTTCTTC. The full variable domain, rest sourced from reference TRBV28 and TRBJ2-1, is DVKVTQSSRYLVKRTGEKVFLECVQDMDHENMFWYRQDPGLGLRLIYFSYDVKMKEKGDIPEGYSVSREKKERFSLILESASTNQTSMYLCASSVGGYNEQFFGPGTRLTVL.

This chain connects TRBV18 to TRBJ1-3; tentative D call: TRBD1 (5 bases). Germline CDR1 reads KGHSH; CDR2 reads LQKENI. Trimming pared 4 bases from V and 1 base from J, leaving 11 bases between. The CDR3 consists of 15 residues. CDR3 region: CASSQGERSGNTIYF. DNA for the CDR3: TGTGCCAGCTCACAAGGGGAACGGTCTGGAAACACCATATATTTT.

The rearrangement joins TRBV29-1 to TRBJ1-1; D may be TRBD1 (6 bases). The CDR3 extends over 12 amino acids. The germline V and J ends were trimmed by 6 bases and 5 bases, with 13 bases remaining between them. Looked up from germline, CDR1 is SQVTM and CDR2 is ANQGSEA. CDR3 DNA: TGCAGCGTAGAAAAGGGGGGGACTGAAGCTTTCTTT. As protein: CSVEKGGTEAFF.

This chain uses TRBV2 with TRBJ1-2, with 8 bases lining up with TRBD1. The V gene end was trimmed by 5 bases and the J gene end by 12 bases; junction bases not matched to a gene: 5. The CDR3 runs 11 residues. Germline assignment: CDR1 SNHLY and CDR2 FYNNEI. CDR3 residues: CASSPDRGNTF. CDR3 DNA sequence: TGTGCCAGCAGTCCCGACAGGGGTAACACCTTC.

This clone was counted between two and nine times. The gene calls are TRBV19 and TRBJ1-1; D gene ambiguous. V lost 5 bases and J lost 11, with 15 bases in between. The germline gives CDR1 LNHDA, CDR2 SQIVND (reference sequence). The CDR3 covers 12 residues. CDR3 region: CASSGEDRSAFF. The CDR3 coding sequence is TGTGCCAGTAGTGGCGAAGACCGGTCCGCTTTCTTT.

This chain connects TRBV7-2 to TRBJ2-3; the D is unclear. Germline V CDR1 and CDR2: SGHTA, FQGNSA. CDR3 length equals 14 residues. V was shortened by 1 base and J by 5 bases, with 10 bases between the two germline ends. The CDR3 loop is CASSLGHSGDTQYF. The CDR3 nucleotides read TGTGCCAGCAGCTTAGGCCATTCAGGAGATACGCAGTATTTT.

This chain links TRBV5-6 with TRBJ2-5; TRBD1 aligns across 7 bases. The CDR3 is 14 amino acids. Per the germline V gene, CDR1 is SGHDT and CDR2 is YYEEEE. V shed 4 bases, J shed 2 bases, and the junction held 5 bases outside the gene matches. The CDR3 DNA follows: TGTGCCAGCAGCCCAGGGACAGTGCAAGAGACCCAGTACTTC. Protein: CASSPGTVQETQYF.